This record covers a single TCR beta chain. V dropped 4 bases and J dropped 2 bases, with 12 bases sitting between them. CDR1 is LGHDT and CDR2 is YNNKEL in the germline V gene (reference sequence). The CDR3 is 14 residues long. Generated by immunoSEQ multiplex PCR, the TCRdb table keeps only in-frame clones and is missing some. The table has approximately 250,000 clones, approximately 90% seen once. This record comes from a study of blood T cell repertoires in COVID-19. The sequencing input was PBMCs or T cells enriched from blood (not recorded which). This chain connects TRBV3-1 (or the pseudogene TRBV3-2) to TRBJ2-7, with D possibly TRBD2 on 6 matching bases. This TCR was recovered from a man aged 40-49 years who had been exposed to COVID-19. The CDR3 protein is CASSRSGTTYEQYF. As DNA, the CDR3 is TGTGCCAGCAGCCGTAGCGGCACTACCTACGAGCAGTACTTC.